The present TCR beta chain was sequenced within a study of blood T cell repertoires in COVID-19. Study as a whole: Donors in the United States, Italy and Spain gave samples during acute or convalescent COVID-19. PBMCs, B-cell-depleted T cells, or T cells provided the cDNA or gDNA that made up the material.

Authors' analysis steps: Estimation of nucleated cell counts relied on the amplification of reference gene primers. Produced via immunoSEQ multiplex PCR; TCRdb's table is partial and in-frame only. V and J calls and clone size are as listed in that table; D and trimming were resolved from the DNA. This sample has some 200,000 clones, with about 85% found just once. In this sample, this clone turned up once. The CDR3 runs 13 residues. The V and J ends lost 4 bases and 1 base respectively, with 7 bases between them. Germline V gene sequence: CDR1 MNHEY, CDR2 SVGAGI. The chain combines TRBV6-5 with TRBJ1-1; D is perhaps TRBD1 (5 bases). The sample comprised peripheral blood. The receptor was derived from a woman between 18 and 29 years old who had recovered from COVID-19. Written as DNA, the CDR3 is TGTGCCAGCAGTTCAGGGTCGAACACTGAAGCTTTCTTT. Amino acid sequence: CASSSGSNTEAFF.